The sequence of this T cell receptor beta chain was determined in a study of cytomegalovirus exposure and HLA in healthy donors. Turning to this clone: What it binds is unknown.

Study findings and constraints: The productive fraction for most TCR beta V segments was about 87% or about 30% in an earlier analysis. In a later analysis, an Asian-associated ancestry cluster reportedly showed fewer N-insertions than the roughly 650-donor mean. The study dropped some indistinguishable V segments, TRBV6-2 and TRBV6-3 among them.

Germline CDR1 and CDR2: SGHVS and FQNEAQ. The V gene end was trimmed by 1 base and the J gene end by 5 bases; junction bases not matched to a gene: 7. CDR3 length equals 15 residues. At the time of sampling, donors were nominally healthy, though unrecorded immune exposures were likely. The study ran its PCR with 60 Vbeta and 13 Jbeta primers. TCRdb keeps only in-frame clones here, not all; method: immunoSEQ multiplex PCR. The table shows over 150,000 clones, with about three quarters occurring only once. The clonotype was recovered from a woman aged 40 to 50 in good health and CMV-seropositive. The specimen was PBMCs. The chain recombines TRBV7-8 with TRBJ2-5; the match to TRBD2 covers 7 bases. DNA of the CDR3: TGTGCCAGCAGCTTAGAGGGGAGCGGGACGGAGACCCAGTACTTC. Protein: CASSLEGSGTETQYF.